The clone carrying this TCR beta chain was seen more than once but under ten times. The data originate from a study of blood T cell repertoires in COVID-19. Whole-study context: The study drew acute and convalescent COVID-19 samples from the United States, Italy and Spain. The cDNA or gDNA used as material had been derived from T cells, B-cell-depleted T cells, or PBMCs.

This CDR3 is built from 14 residues. The V segment lost 0 bases and the J segment 4 bases; nucleotides outside the gene matches: 3. CDR1 and CDR2 from the germline V gene are SGHAT and FQNNGV. As originally analysed: Amplification of reference gene primers was used by the study to estimate nucleated cell counts. Sequenced by immunoSEQ multiplex PCR; TCRdb stores in-frame clones only, minus some. D and trimming were read from the DNA, whereas the V and J calls and clone size are those reported in that table. The repertoire has over 75,000 clones, 60% to 85% of them found once; the top ten carry about 15%.

The J gene is TRBJ2-7, the V gene TRBV11-2, with TRBD1 matching over 7 bases. The sequence was collected from a human donor in a cohort sampled during active COVID-19. Material: peripheral blood. CDR3 residues: CASSLDRGRYEQYV. In nucleotides, the CDR3 is TGTGCCAGCAGCTTAGACAGGGGGAGATACGAGCAGTACGTC.